These 7 T cell receptor beta chains were sequenced from one sample in a study of early T cells in non-severe SARS-CoV-2 infection. TCRdb fed the 5' RACE reads into MiXCR, producing one record per CDR3 protein. The data contain tens of thousands of distinct CDR3 sequences, 9% to 15% of them singletons. The starting material was whole blood, obtained at baseline. Receptors were obtained from an adult who was a healthcare worker with PCR-confirmed SARS-CoV-2 infection or an uninfected control (not recorded which). The donor label of this sample is uncertain.

This clonotype has at least ten counts. The chain employs TRBV27 and TRBJ2-5; a possible D gene is TRBD2 (6 bases). V was trimmed by 8 bases and J by 5 bases, leaving 12 bases between them. The CDR3 runs 12 residues. Germline CDR1 and CDR2: MNHEY and SMNVEV (reference sequence). CDR3 protein: CASQGGRETQYF. The CDR3 region has the DNA TGTGCCAGCCAGGGTGGGAGGGAGACCCAGTACTTC.

This clonotype was counted at least ten times. The chain employs TRBV11-3 and TRBJ2-1; 12 bases fit TRBD2. The CDR3 has 16 amino acids. J lost 14 bases, V lost 3 bases, and 14 bases had no gene match. Germline CDR1 SGHNT, CDR2 YENEEA. This CDR3 is CASSLGGLAGPLFKFF. The CDR3 nucleotides read TGTGCCAGCAGCTTGGGCGGACTAGCGGGGCCTCTCTTTAAGTTCTTC. Supplemented by reference TRBV11-3 and TRBJ2-1, the full variable domain reads EAGVVQSPRYKIIEKKQPVAFWCNPISGHNTLYWYLQNLGQGPELLIRYENEEAVDDSQLPKDRFSAERLKGVDSTLKIQPAELGDSAVYLCASSLGGLAGPLFKFFGPGTRLTVL.

The chain recombines TRBV14 with TRBJ2-1; no firm D call. The CDR3 runs to 12 residues. Germline CDR1 is SGHDN and CDR2 is FVKESK. Trimming cost V 0 bases and J 9 bases, with 6 bases left between them. In DNA, the CDR3 is TGTGCCAGCAGCCAAGATTGGGGTGAGCAGTTCTTC. It specifies CASSQDWGEQFF.

This clonotype came up a few times. CDR3: CASSQTGFTQKQYF. The CDR3 DNA reads TGTGCCAGCAGCCAAACGGGTTTCACCCAGAAGCAGTATTTT. V and J are TRBV3-1 and TRBJ2-3, with D unclear. The CDR3 runs to 14 residues. Germline V lookup: CDR1 LGHDT, CDR2 YNNKEL (reference sequence). Trimming removed 2 bases from V and 11 bases from J, with 17 bases in between.

The V and J genes are TRBV4-1 and TRBJ2-7; 9 nucleotides line up with TRBD2. Germline lookup yields CDR1 MGHRA and CDR2 YSYEKL. The CDR3 covers 15 residues. V was clipped by 0 bases and J by 2 bases; unmatched bases: 2. CDR3 coding DNA: TGCGCCAGCAGCCAAGATCAGCGGGGGGCCTACGAGCAGTACTTC. This codes for CASSQDQRGAYEQYF.

This clonotype was seen only a few times. The chain is built from TRBV3-1 and TRBJ1-2, with 7 bases aligning to TRBD1. V dropped 4 bases and J dropped 7; count of bases not matched to a gene: 9. CDR3 length: 14 amino acids. CDR1 and CDR2 from the germline V gene are LGHDT and YNNKEL (reference sequence). The CDR3 protein is CASSPTQGLIGYTF. CDR3 nucleotides: TGTGCCAGCAGCCCCACACAGGGGCTAATTGGCTACACCTTC. The variable domain in full, completed from reference TRBV3-1 and TRBJ1-2, reads DTAVSQTPKYLVTQMGNDKSIKCEQNLGHDTMYWYKQDSKKFLKIMFSYNNKELIINETVPNRFSPKSPDKAHLNLHINSLELGDSAVYFCASSPTQGLIGYTFGSGTRLTVV.

This clonotype was recorded many times. It is unclear where the CDR3 begins or ends on the DNA, so no DNA is shown, and the CDR3 is as TCRdb lists it. The chain is built from TRBV6-4 and TRBJ2-2; TRBD2, as called in the table, went unchecked against the DNA. 14 amino acids form the CDR3, both terminal residues included. The V gene's germline CDR1 is MRHNA and CDR2 SNTAGT. This chain's CDR3 is CASLPPRTPGSCFF.